This T cell receptor (beta chain) was sequenced for a study of blood T cell repertoires in COVID-19. Overall study context: The origin of the acute and convalescent COVID-19 samples was the United States, Italy and Spain. T cells, B-cell-depleted T cells, or PBMCs provided the cDNA or gDNA that served as material.

Germline CDR1 and CDR2: LGHNA and YSLEER. V shed 2 bases and J shed 4 bases, with 14 bases lying between them. The CDR3 loop spans 15 amino acids. In the study's own analysis: Using reference gene primer amplification, nucleated cell counts were estimated. Method: immunoSEQ multiplex PCR; TCRdb's copy keeps in-frame clones and lacks some. The V and J calls and clone size were taken over from that table, and D and trimming were inferred from the DNA. The data hold around 81,000 clones, with approximately 88% observed a single time. This sequence originates from a man aged 65-85 years with acute or convalescent COVID-19. Source material: peripheral blood. The chain combines TRBV4-3 with TRBJ1-2; weak D call: TRBD1 (5 bases). DNA of the CDR3: TGCGCCAGCAGCCAAATAGTGACAGAAGTCTATGGCTACACCTTC. It encodes CASSQIVTEVYGYTF.